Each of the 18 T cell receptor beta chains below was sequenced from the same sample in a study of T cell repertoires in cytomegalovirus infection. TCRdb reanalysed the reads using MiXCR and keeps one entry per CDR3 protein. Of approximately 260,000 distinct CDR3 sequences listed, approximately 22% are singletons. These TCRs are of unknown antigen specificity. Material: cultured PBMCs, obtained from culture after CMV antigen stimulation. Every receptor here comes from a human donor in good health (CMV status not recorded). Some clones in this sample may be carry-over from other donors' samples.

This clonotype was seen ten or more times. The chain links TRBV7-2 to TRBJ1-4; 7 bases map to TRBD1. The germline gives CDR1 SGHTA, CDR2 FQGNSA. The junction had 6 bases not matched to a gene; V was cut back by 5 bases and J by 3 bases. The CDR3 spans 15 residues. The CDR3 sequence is CASSPGQVSNEKLFF. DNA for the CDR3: TGTGCCAGCAGCCCAGGACAGGTCTCTAATGAAAAACTGTTTTTT.

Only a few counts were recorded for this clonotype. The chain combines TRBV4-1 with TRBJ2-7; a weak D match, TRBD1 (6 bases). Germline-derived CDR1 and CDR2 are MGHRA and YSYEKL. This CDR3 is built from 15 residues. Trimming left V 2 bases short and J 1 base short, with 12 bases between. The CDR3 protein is CASSQSTGRSYEQYF. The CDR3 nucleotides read TGCGCCAGCAGCCAATCGACAGGACGGTCCTACGAGCAGTACTTC.

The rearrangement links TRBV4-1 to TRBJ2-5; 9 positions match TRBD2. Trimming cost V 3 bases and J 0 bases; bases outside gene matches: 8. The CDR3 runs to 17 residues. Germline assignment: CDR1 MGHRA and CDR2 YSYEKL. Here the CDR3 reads CASSHDPLAGYQETQYF. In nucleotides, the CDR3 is TGCGCCAGCAGCCATGACCCTCTAGCGGGGTACCAAGAGACCCAGTACTTC.

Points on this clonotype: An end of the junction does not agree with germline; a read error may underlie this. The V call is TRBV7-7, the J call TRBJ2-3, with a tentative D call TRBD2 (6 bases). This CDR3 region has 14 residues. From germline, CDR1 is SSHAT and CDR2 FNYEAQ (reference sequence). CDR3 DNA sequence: TGTGCTAGCAGCTTAGATGTCGGGAGAGATACGCAGTATTTT. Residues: CASSLDVGRDTQYF. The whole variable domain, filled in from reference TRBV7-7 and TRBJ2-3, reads GAGVSQSPRYKVTKRGQDVTLRCDPISSHATLYWYQQALGQGPEFLTYFNYEAQPDKSGLPSDRFSAERPEGSISTLTIQRTEQRDSAMYRCASSLDVGRDTQYFGPGTRLTVL.

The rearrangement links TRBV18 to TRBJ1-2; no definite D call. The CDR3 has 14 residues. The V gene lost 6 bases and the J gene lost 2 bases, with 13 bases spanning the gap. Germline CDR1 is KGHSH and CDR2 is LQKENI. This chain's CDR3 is CASSHSQENYGYTF. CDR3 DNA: TGTGCCAGCTCCCACTCTCAGGAGAACTATGGCTACACCTTC. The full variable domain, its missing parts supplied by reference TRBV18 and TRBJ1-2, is NAGVMQNPRHLVRRRGQEARLRCSPMKGHSHVYWYRQLPEEGLKFMVYLQKENIIDESGMPKERFSAEFPKEGPSILRIQQVVRGDSAAYFCASSHSQENYGYTFGSGTRLTVV.

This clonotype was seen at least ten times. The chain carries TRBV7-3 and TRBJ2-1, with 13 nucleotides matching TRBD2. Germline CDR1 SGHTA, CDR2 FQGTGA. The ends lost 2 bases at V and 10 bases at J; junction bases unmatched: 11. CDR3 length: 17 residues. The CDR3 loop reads CASSLSLAGGPGGEQFF. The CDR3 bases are TGTGCCAGCAGCTTATCACTAGCGGGAGGGCCGGGCGGGGAGCAGTTCTTC.

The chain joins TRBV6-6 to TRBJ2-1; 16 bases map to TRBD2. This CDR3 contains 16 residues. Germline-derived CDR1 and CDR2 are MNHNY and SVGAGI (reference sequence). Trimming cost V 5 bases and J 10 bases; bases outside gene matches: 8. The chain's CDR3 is CASSLTGTSGRVEQFF. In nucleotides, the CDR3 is TGTGCCAGCAGTCTTACCGGGACTAGCGGGAGGGTCGAGCAGTTCTTC.

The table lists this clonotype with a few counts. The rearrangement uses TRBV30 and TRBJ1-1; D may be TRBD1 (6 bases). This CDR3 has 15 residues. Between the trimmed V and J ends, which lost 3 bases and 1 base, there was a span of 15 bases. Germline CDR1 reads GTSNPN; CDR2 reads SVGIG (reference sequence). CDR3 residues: CAWRAVDRQNTEAFF. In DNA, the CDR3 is TGTGCCTGGAGAGCGGTAGACAGGCAGAACACTGAAGCTTTCTTT.

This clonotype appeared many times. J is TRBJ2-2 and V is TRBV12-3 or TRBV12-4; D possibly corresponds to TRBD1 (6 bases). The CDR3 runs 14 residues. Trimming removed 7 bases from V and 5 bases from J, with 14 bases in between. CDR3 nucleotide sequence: TGTGCCAGCACCTGGGGGCAGGGAACCGGGGAGCTGTTTTTT. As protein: CASTWGQGTGELFF.

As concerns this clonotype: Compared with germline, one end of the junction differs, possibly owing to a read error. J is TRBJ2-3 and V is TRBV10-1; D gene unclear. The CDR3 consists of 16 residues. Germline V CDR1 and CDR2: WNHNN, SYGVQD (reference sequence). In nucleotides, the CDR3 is TGCGCCAGCAGTGAGTCTCGTACACCACTCACATATACGCAGTATTTT. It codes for CASSESRTPLTYTQYF.

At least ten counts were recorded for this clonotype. The CDR3 here is CAVRAGGSSYEQYV. CDR3 sequence (DNA): TGTGCCGTCAGAGCGGGAGGAAGCTCCTACGAGCAGTACGTC. The rearrangement links TRBV10-3 to TRBJ2-7; TRBD2 matches at 9 bases. CDR1 and CDR2 from the germline V gene are ENHRY and SYGVKD. CDR3 length: 14 residues.

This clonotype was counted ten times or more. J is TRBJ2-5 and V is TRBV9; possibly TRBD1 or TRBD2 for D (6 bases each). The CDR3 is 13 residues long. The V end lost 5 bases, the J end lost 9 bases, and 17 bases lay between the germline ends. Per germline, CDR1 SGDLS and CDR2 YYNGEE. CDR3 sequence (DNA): TGTGCCAGCAGTCGACTAGAGAGGGGGGCCCAGTACTTC. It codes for CASSRLERGAQYF.

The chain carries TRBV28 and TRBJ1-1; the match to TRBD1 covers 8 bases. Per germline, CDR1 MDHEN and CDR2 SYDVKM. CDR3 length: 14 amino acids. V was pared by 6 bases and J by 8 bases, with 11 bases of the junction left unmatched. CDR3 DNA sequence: TGTGCCAGCAGAGTGCGACAGGGGCGGGGGGAAGCTTTCTTT. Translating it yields CASRVRQGRGEAFF.

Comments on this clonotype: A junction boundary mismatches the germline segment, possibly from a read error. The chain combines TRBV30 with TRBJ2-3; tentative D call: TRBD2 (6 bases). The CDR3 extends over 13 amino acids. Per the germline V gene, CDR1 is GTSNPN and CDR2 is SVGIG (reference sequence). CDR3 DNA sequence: TGTGCCTGGACGGGGGATTGGGCAGATACGCAGAATTTT. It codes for CAWTGDWADTQNF.

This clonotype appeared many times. The chain's CDR3 is CSAEGYRNEQFF. The CDR3 DNA is TGCAGTGCTGAGGGGTACCGGAATGAGCAGTTCTTC. The chain recombines TRBV20-1 with TRBJ2-1; D is perhaps TRBD1 or TRBD2 (5 bases each). Trimming left V 5 bases short and J 7 bases short, with 12 bases between. This CDR3 is 12 amino acids long. Germline assignment: CDR1 DFQATT and CDR2 SNEGSKA (reference sequence).

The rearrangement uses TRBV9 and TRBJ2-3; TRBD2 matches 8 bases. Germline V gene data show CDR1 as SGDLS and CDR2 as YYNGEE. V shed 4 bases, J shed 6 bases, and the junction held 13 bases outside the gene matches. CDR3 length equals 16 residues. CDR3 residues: CASSPDLRAGVDTQYF. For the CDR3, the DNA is TGTGCCAGCAGCCCCGACCTGAGAGCGGGAGTTGATACGCAGTATTTT.

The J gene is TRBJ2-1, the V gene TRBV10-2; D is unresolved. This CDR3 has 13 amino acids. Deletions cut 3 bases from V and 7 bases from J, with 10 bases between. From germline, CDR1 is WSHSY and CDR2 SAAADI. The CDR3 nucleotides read TGCGCCAGCAGTGAACTATTACCGAATGAGCAGTTCTTC. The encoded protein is CASSELLPNEQFF.

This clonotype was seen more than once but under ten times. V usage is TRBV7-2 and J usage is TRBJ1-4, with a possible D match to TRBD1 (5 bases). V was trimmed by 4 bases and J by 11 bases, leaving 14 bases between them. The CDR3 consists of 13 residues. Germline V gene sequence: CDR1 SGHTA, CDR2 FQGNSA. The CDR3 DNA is TGTGCCAGCAGCTGGAATTCCAGGGCTAAACTGTTTTTT. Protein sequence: CASSWNSRAKLFF.